Below, one TCR beta chain is given with its context. Its antigen is still unknown. The data were taken from a study of T cell repertoires in cytomegalovirus infection. The overall study: The public TCR beta signatures pointed to both CMV infection and matching HLA type.

One entry per CDR3 protein results from TCRdb running MiXCR on the reads. The profile shows approximately 500,000 distinct CDR3 sequences, about 30% of them singletons. Overall study findings and caveats: HLA-C-restricted CMV clonotypes gave the most frequent clonotype in two of eight donors. People with CMV and the relevant HLA were identified by cumulative public TCR beta family frequency.

Trimming removed 7 bases from V and 5 bases from J; junction bases left unmatched: 12. The CDR3 length is 16 residues. The gene calls are TRBV12-3 or TRBV12-4 and TRBJ2-5, with 11 bases identical to TRBD2. The receptor comes from a human donor in good health (CMV status not recorded). Some clones in this sample may be carry-over from other donors' samples. Sequencing was carried out using PBMCs. In nucleotides, the CDR3 is TGTGCCAGCACCCTCACTAGCGGGAGCTTCCTGGAGACCCAGTACTTC. Translation gives CASTLTSGSFLETQYF.